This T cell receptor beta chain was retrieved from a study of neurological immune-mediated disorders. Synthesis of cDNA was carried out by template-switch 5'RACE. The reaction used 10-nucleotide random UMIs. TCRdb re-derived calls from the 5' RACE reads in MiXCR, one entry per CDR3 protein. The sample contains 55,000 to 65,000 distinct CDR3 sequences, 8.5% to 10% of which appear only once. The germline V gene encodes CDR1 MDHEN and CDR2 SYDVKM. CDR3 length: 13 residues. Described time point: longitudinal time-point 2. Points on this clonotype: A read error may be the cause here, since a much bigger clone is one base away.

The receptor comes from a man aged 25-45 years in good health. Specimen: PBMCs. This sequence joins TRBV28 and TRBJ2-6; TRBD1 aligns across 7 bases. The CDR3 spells CASDRAGTNVLTF. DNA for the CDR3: TGTGCCAGCGACAGGGCTGGGACCAACGTCCTGACTTTC.